Following are 4 T cell receptor beta chains from one sample sequenced in a study of cytomegalovirus exposure and HLA in healthy donors. Researchers ran the PCR with 60 Vbeta and 13 Jbeta primers. Clones were read by immunoSEQ multiplex PCR, and TCRdb kept only the in-frame ones, dropping some. The table has more than 110,000 clones, over 80% seen once; the top ten hold over 1%. Sequenced sample: PBMCs. These receptors were taken from a female donor in good health and CMV-seronegative.

In this sample, this clone turned up a few times. The rearrangement links TRBV18 to TRBJ1-3, with a possible D match to TRBD1 (6 bases). The CDR3 totals 15 residues. V lost 4 bases and J lost 1, with 11 bases in between. The V gene's germline CDR1 is KGHSH and CDR2 LQKENI. DNA of the CDR3: TGTGCCAGCTCACGCGGACAGTCTTCTGGAAACACCATATATTTT. It translates to CASSRGQSSGNTIYF.

V usage is TRBV7-6 and J usage is TRBJ2-7; 13 positions match TRBD2. This CDR3 region has 16 residues. The V gene's germline CDR1 is SGHVS and CDR2 FNYEAQ. V lost 1 base to trimming and J lost 6 bases; unmatched junction nucleotides: 6. The CDR3 region is CASSLVSGTSGIEQYF. DNA for the CDR3: TGTGCCAGCAGCTTAGTATCCGGGACTAGCGGGATCGAGCAGTACTTC.

In DNA, the CDR3 is TGTGCCAGCAGTGACTCGGCGGGGTCCACTGAAGCTTTCTTT. It yields the protein CASSDSAGSTEAFF. This chain joins TRBV6-4 and TRBJ1-1; D uncertain. The V end lost 0 bases, the J end lost 4 bases, and 9 bases lay between the germline ends. Germline loops: CDR1 MRHNA, CDR2 SNTAGT. There are 14 residues in the CDR3.

This clone turned up a few times. The rearrangement uses TRBV19 and TRBJ1-1; D remains ambiguous. CDR3 length equals 13 residues. The germline V gene has CDR1 LNHDA and CDR2 SQIVND (reference sequence). Trimming left V 5 bases short and J 1 base short, with 8 bases between. The CDR3 DNA sequence: TGTGCCAGTAGTCAACGGGGGAACACTGAAGCTTTCTTT. Protein: CASSQRGNTEAFF.